This TCR beta chain was documented in a study of naive and memory T cell subsets. Study results and caveats: Naive repertoires, especially CD8, held a few larger clonotypes, possibly memory cells re-expressing CD45RA.

Both TRBC1 and TRBC2 were covered by a beta constant-region primer of two equimolar oligonucleotides. Nested alpha and beta constant-region primers with the SP2 primer drove four PCR rounds on ligated cDNA. In TCRdb, the UMI-ligation and nested PCR reads were re-called with MiXCR into one record per CDR3 protein. The data contain over 110,000 distinct CDR3 sequences, around 21% of them singletons. This clonotype was observed a few times. Its antigen is still unknown. CDR3 length: 14 amino acids. Germline values: CDR1 SGHNT, CDR2 YYREEE (reference sequence). Germline trimming cut 0 bases from V and 5 bases from J; bases unmatched to any gene: 5.

The receptor comes from a human donor in good health. This chain links TRBV5-4 with TRBJ2-7, with 7 positions matching TRBD2. Sequenced input: naive CD8+ T cells from blood. This CDR3 is CASSLAGGWDEQYF. CDR3 bases: TGTGCCAGCAGCTTGGCGGGGGGATGGGACGAGCAGTACTTC.